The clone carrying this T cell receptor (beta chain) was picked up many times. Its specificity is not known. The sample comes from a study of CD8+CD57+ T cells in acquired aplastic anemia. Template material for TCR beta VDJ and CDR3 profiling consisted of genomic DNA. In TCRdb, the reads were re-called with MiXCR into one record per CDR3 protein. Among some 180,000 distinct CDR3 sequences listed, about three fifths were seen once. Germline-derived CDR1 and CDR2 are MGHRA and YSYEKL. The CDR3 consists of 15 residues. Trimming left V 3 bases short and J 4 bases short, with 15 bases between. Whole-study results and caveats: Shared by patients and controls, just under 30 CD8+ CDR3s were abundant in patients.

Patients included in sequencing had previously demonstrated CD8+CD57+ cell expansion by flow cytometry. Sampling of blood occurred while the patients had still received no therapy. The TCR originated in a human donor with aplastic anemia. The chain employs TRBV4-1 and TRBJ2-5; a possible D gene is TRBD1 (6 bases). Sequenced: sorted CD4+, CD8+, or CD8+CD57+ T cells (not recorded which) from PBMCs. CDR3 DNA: TGCGCCAGCAGCCAGTTCACAGGGACGGGAGAGACCCAGTACTTC. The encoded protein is CASSQFTGTGETQYF.